This TCR beta chain originates from a study of graft-versus-host responses after intestinal transplantation. Sequencing used immunoSEQ multiplex PCR; TCRdb keeps in-frame clones, though not all of them. The sample records 55,000 to 75,000 clones, 84% being singletons. This clone was observed a few times. Its specificity is not known. Study-wide results and caveats: Recipient bone marrow held GvH clones, some seen earlier in ileum or blood. Peak levels of circulating GvH clones tracked with early post-transplant HvG declines.

Germline CDR1 reads MNHNY; CDR2 reads SVGAGI (reference sequence). V lost 3 bases and J 3 bases, leaving 9 bases between the germline ends. This CDR3 is 15 amino acids long. The rearrangement joins TRBV6-6 to TRBJ2-6, with D uncertain. This TCR was sampled from a human donor who was the organ donor for an intestinal transplant. Sequencing was performed on unstimulated CD4+ T cells sorted from spleen or lymph node cells, taken before transplant. In nucleotides, the CDR3 is TGTGCCAGCAGTTATCTCGCCAGTGGGGCCAACGTCCTGACTTTC. This sequence encodes CASSYLASGANVLTF.